The 20 T cell receptor beta chains given below trace back to one sample, sequenced in a study of blood T cell repertoires in COVID-19. Profiled with immunoSEQ multiplex PCR; TCRdb holds only in-frame clones, not every one. The sample lists under 250,000 clones, approximately 88% seen once, with around 6.5% in the top ten. The sample taken for sequencing was peripheral blood. These receptors originate from a man aged 55-75 years who had recovered from COVID-19.

V usage is TRBV7-2 and J usage is TRBJ2-5, with D possibly being TRBD2 (6 bases). The CDR3 extends over 14 amino acids. V lost 5 bases and J 5 bases, leaving 15 bases between the germline ends. The germline V gene encodes CDR1 SGHTA and CDR2 FQGNSA. The CDR3 DNA reads as TGTGCCAGCAGCCCTACGACTAGAATCGAGACCCAGTACTTC. This sequence encodes CASSPTTRIETQYF.

The rearrangement links TRBV9 to TRBJ1-3; unclear D gene. CDR1 is SGDLS, CDR2 YYNGEE, per germline. V lost 2 bases and J 2 bases, leaving 14 bases between the germline ends. This CDR3 has 16 residues. The CDR3: CASSVARGNAGNTIYF. CDR3 nucleotide sequence: TGTGCCAGCAGCGTGGCGCGGGGAAACGCTGGAAACACCATATATTTT.

The rearrangement joins TRBV18 to TRBJ1-5, with TRBD1 as a possible D gene (5 bases). The CDR3 is 15 residues long. Germline CDR1 KGHSH, CDR2 LQKENI. Trimming removed 2 bases from V and 4 bases from J, with 12 bases in between. The DNA of the CDR3 is TGTGCCAGCTCACCAGACGGGAGGGGAAATCAGCCCCAGCATTTT. Translation: CASSPDGRGNQPQHF.

The chain uses TRBV6-5 and TRBJ1-5; a weak D match, TRBD1 (6 bases). CDR3 size: 15 residues. Germline V lookup: CDR1 MNHEY, CDR2 SVGAGI. V lost 6 bases to trimming and J lost 5 bases, with 17 bases between them. CDR3 DNA: TGTGCCAGCAGCACCGGACAGCGGACTGATCAGCCCCAGCATTTT. Protein sequence: CASSTGQRTDQPQHF.

This chain uses TRBV7-2 with TRBJ2-1; D not certain. CDR1 and CDR2 (germline): SGHTA, FQGNSA. The CDR3 is 17 amino acids. Trimming cost V 0 bases and J 1 base, with 13 bases left between them. CDR3 bases: TGTGCCAGCAGCTTAGCGCAACGGTCTTTTTCCTACAATGAGCAGTTCTTC. As protein: CASSLAQRSFSYNEQFF.

This CDR3 is CAWSATGDGYEQYF. CDR3 nucleotide sequence: TGTGCCTGGAGTGCGACGGGAGATGGCTACGAGCAGTACTTC. The chain couples TRBV30 to TRBJ2-7, with D tentatively TRBD2 (6 bases). Germline CDR1 is GTSNPN and CDR2 is SVGIG (reference sequence). Trimming cost V 1 base and J 3 bases, with 13 bases left between them. This CDR3 region has 14 residues.

V and J are TRBV29-1 and TRBJ2-2, with D unclear. The CDR3 extends over 15 amino acids. Looked up from germline, CDR1 is SQVTM and CDR2 is ANQGSEA. The V and J ends lost 4 bases and 5 bases respectively, with 17 bases between them. The DNA of the CDR3 is TGCAGCGTTGTCTCATCAGGTTCGTGGACCGGGGAGCTGTTTTTT. As protein: CSVVSSGSWTGELFF.

The chain combines TRBV6-7 with TRBJ2-7, with D perhaps matching TRBD1 (7 bases). TRBV6-7 is an ORF for which the function is uncertain. The V end lost 2 bases, the J end lost 2 bases, and 13 bases lay between the germline ends. This CDR3 has 15 amino acids. CDR3 nucleotide sequence: TGTGCCAGCAGTTACGGTCAGGGGGGAACCTACGAGCAGTACTTC. It is translated as CASSYGQGGTYEQYF.

The gene calls are TRBV7-3 and TRBJ2-1; 7 bases align to TRBD2. V lost 5 bases to trimming and J lost 6 bases; unmatched junction nucleotides: 16. CDR1 and CDR2 (germline): SGHTA, FQGTGA. The CDR3 has 17 residues. The CDR3 sequence is CASSPYLTSDAGNEQFF. The DNA of the CDR3 is TGTGCCAGCAGCCCTTACCTAACTAGCGACGCTGGCAATGAGCAGTTCTTC.

CDR3 residues: CASSRRAAGSSTDTQYF. Here the CDR3 DNA reads TGTGCCAGCAGCCGGCGGGCAGCGGGGAGTTCCACAGATACGCAGTATTTT. The V gene is TRBV7-3, the J gene TRBJ2-3; 7 nucleotides align to TRBD2. The CDR3 totals 17 residues. Looked up from germline, CDR1 is SGHTA and CDR2 is FQGTGA. Losses at the gene ends were 5 bases for V and 2 bases for J; bases not matched to a gene: 13.

This clone was observed a single time. J is TRBJ1-6 and V is TRBV5-4, with D possibly TRBD1 on 5 matching bases. The CDR3 is made up of 15 amino acids. The germline CDR1 and CDR2 sequences are SGHNT and YYREEE (reference sequence). The ends were cut back, 6 bases at V and 10 bases at J, with 20 bases in the middle. In DNA, the CDR3 is TGTGCCAGCAAAACTCGGGGAGGGGATACGTCACCCCTCCACTTT. It specifies CASKTRGGDTSPLHF.

J is TRBJ1-6 and V is TRBV9; 8 nucleotides align to TRBD1. The J segment lost 13 bases and the V segment lost 3 bases, leaving 6 bases of the junction unmatched. The CDR3 runs 13 residues. Germline CDR1 is SGDLS and CDR2 is YYNGEE. This CDR3 reads CASSAGQGHPLHF. Written as DNA, the CDR3 is TGTGCCAGCAGCGCCGGACAGGGCCATCCCCTCCACTTT.

This chain uses TRBV6-2 or TRBV6-3 with TRBJ2-7; D gene ambiguous. Trimming removed 2 bases from V and 2 bases from J, with 10 bases in between. This CDR3 region has 14 residues. CDR1 and CDR2 from the germline V gene are MNHEY and SVGEGT. CDR3 sequence reads: CASSYGGQAYEQYF. CDR3 in DNA: TGTGCCAGCAGTTACGGTGGGCAGGCCTACGAGCAGTACTTC.

V is TRBV7-3 and J is TRBJ2-3; possible D gene TRBD2, 5 bases. V lost 5 bases to trimming and J lost 4 bases, with 13 bases between them. Germline lookup yields CDR1 SGHTA and CDR2 FQGTGA. The CDR3 contains 14 residues. This chain's CDR3 is CASSPRTGADTQYF. The CDR3 coding sequence is TGTGCCAGCAGCCCCCGGACCGGGGCAGATACGCAGTATTTT.

The chain combines TRBV11-1 with TRBJ2-7; maybe TRBD2 (6 bases). The CDR3 consists of 14 residues. Trimming removed 6 bases from V and 0 bases from J, with 12 bases in between. Germline CDR1 is SGHAT and CDR2 is FQDESV (reference sequence). The CDR3 nucleotides are TGTGCCAGCAGTTTTTTAGCGGACTCCTACGAGCAGTACTTC. Its translation: CASSFLADSYEQYF.

The V gene is TRBV9, the J gene TRBJ2-7, with D uncertain. The germline V gene has CDR1 SGDLS and CDR2 YYNGEE. The CDR3 is 14 residues long. Trimming cost V 1 base and J 2 bases, with 10 bases left between them. The CDR3 nucleotides read TGTGCCAGCAGCGTAAATCATAGCCCCTACGAGCAGTACTTC. It specifies CASSVNHSPYEQYF.

The chain combines TRBV9 with TRBJ1-2; 11 bases line up with TRBD1. This CDR3 contains 15 residues. Germline V gene sequence: CDR1 SGDLS, CDR2 YYNGEE. V trimming: 4 bases; J trimming: 4 bases; junction bases outside the gene matches: 6. CDR3 coding DNA: TGTGCCAGCAGCCCCCAGGGACAGGGGGGCTATGGCTACACCTTC. Its protein is CASSPQGQGGYGYTF.

The chain employs TRBV11-2 and TRBJ2-7; TRBD2 aligns across 13 bases. The CDR3 is 18 amino acids. V gave up 5 bases and J gave up 0 bases; unmatched junction bases: 10. Germline V gives CDR1 SGHAT, CDR2 FQNNGV. Here the CDR3 reads CASSLRTSGGHSSYEQYF. DNA of the CDR3: TGTGCCAGCAGCCTTAGGACTAGCGGGGGCCATAGCTCCTACGAGCAGTACTTC.

This clone was seen once. This chain connects TRBV27 to TRBJ2-4, with 9 bases matching TRBD2. Germline CDR1 MNHEY, CDR2 SMNVEV (reference sequence). Germline trimming cut 6 bases from V and 1 base from J; bases unmatched to any gene: 19. The CDR3 is made up of 20 amino acids. This chain's CDR3 is CASRGERRLADRGAKNIQYF. The CDR3 region has the DNA TGTGCCAGCAGAGGGGAAAGGAGACTAGCGGATAGGGGGGCCAAAAACATTCAGTACTTC.

The chain employs TRBV4-1 and TRBJ1-5, with a weak D call TRBD1 (6 bases). CDR1 and CDR2 (germline): MGHRA, YSYEKL. The CDR3 runs 15 residues. V lost 0 bases, J lost 4 bases, and 10 bases lay in between. CDR3 loop: CASSQDQGWNQPQHF. The CDR3 DNA sequence: TGCGCCAGCAGCCAAGATCAGGGGTGGAATCAGCCCCAGCATTTT.